This TCR beta chain was identified during a study of blood T cell repertoires in COVID-19. At the level of the study: Collection of acute and convalescent COVID-19 samples took place in the United States, Italy and Spain.

Profiling relied on immunoSEQ multiplex PCR, and the TCRdb table lists in-frame clones only, not all of them. Of a few hundred thousand clones listed, roughly 89% are singletons. Everyone who took part was roughly 18 to 89 years old, and they came from over 20 US areas. In assigning cohorts, the study relied on participant-reported clinical history. The junction had 9 bases not matched to a gene; V was cut back by 4 bases and J by 8 bases. CDR1 MNHEY and CDR2 SMNVEV come from the germline V gene (reference sequence). This CDR3 comprises 15 residues. This clonotype was obtained from a woman aged 50 to 60 who had recovered from COVID-19. Specimen: PBMCs or T cells enriched from blood (not recorded which). The chain has TRBV27 and TRBJ2-1; 9 bases match TRBD2. The chain's CDR3 is CASSSLAGLLDEQFF. CDR3 DNA: TGTGCCAGCAGTTCACTAGCGGGCCTTTTGGATGAGCAGTTCTTC.